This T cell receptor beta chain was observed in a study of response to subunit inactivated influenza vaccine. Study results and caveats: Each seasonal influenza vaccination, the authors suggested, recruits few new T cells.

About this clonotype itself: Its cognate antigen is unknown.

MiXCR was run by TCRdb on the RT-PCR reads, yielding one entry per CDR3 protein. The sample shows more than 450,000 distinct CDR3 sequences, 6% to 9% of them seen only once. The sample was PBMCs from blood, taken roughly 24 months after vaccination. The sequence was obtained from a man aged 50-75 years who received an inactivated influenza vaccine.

CDR3 nucleotide sequence: TGCGCCAGCAGCCTGTCAGTCCCGGGACAGGCCCTCTATGGCTACACCTTC. This sequence encodes CASSLSVPGQALYGYTF. V gene TRBV4-1 combines with J gene TRBJ1-2; 8 bases are shared with TRBD1. This CDR3 is 17 amino acids long. The V segment lost 4 bases and the J segment 4 bases; nucleotides outside the gene matches: 14. Germline values: CDR1 MGHRA, CDR2 YSYEKL.